These 23 T cell receptor beta chains came from one sample sequenced in a study of CD8 T cells in Susac syndrome. When the RNA was reverse transcribed, random hexamers were used with an input of about 0.45 to 1 ug. A single record per CDR3 protein comes from TCRdb applying MiXCR to the immunoSEQ multiplex PCR reads. This table has over 100,000 distinct CDR3 sequences, under 95% appearing once. Material for sequencing was CD8+ T cells from PBMCs. These receptors all come from a human donor in good health.

This chain uses TRBV20-1 with TRBJ1-2; D ambiguous. This CDR3 has 11 residues. Trimming stripped 4 bases from V and 4 bases from J, with 7 bases between. Germline V gene data show CDR1 as DFQATT and CDR2 as SNEGSKA (reference sequence). CDR3 in amino acids: CSATGVYGYTF. CDR3 DNA sequence: TGCAGTGCTACAGGAGTCTATGGCTACACCTTC.

The DNA for the CDR3 is TGTGCCAGCAGCTTAGCTTGGAACCCCCGGGCCGGGGAGCTGTTTTTT. Encoded protein: CASSLAWNPRAGELFF. The chain employs TRBV7-2 and TRBJ2-2; D gene uncertain. Germline assignment: CDR1 SGHTA and CDR2 FQGNSA. V lost 0 bases and J 6 bases, leaving 14 bases between the germline ends. The CDR3 contains 16 residues.

The chain has TRBV30 and TRBJ1-1; 10 positions match TRBD1. V was pared by 1 base and J by 3 bases, with 8 bases of the junction left unmatched. The CDR3 consists of 16 residues. Germline-derived CDR1 and CDR2 are GTSNPN and SVGIG (reference sequence). The CDR3 reads CAWSGGDRGLHTEAFF. The DNA for the CDR3 is TGTGCCTGGAGTGGGGGGGACAGGGGCCTTCACACTGAAGCTTTCTTT.

V gene TRBV20-1 combines with J gene TRBJ2-3; 11 bases align to TRBD2. The CDR3 runs to 17 residues. Per germline, CDR1 DFQATT and CDR2 SNEGSKA (reference sequence). The V segment lost 0 bases and the J segment 3 bases; nucleotides outside the gene matches: 8. This CDR3 reads CSARDRVAGGRTDTQYF. The CDR3 DNA follows: TGCAGTGCTAGAGATCGCGTAGCGGGAGGGCGAACAGATACGCAGTATTTT.

The genes are TRBV2 and TRBJ2-5; D uncertain. The CDR3 sequence is 15 residues long. Per germline, CDR1 SNHLY and CDR2 FYNNEI. V lost 4 bases to trimming and J lost 5 bases, with 17 bases between them. The CDR3 DNA reads TGTGCCAGCAGTGCTTTGCACCAGCCATCCGAGACCCAGTACTTC. This gives the protein CASSALHQPSETQYF.

This chain links TRBV19 with TRBJ2-4; 8 bases are a match to TRBD1. V was clipped by 2 bases and J by 6 bases; unmatched bases: 9. Germline V gene sequence: CDR1 LNHDA, CDR2 SQIVND (reference sequence). This CDR3 spans 16 amino acids. The CDR3: CASSIWRTGRRNIQYF. The CDR3 coding sequence is TGTGCCAGTAGTATATGGAGGACAGGGAGGAGAAACATTCAGTACTTC.

The chain employs TRBV5-1 and TRBJ2-1; unclear D gene. The CDR3 consists of 13 residues. Germline lookup yields CDR1 SGHRS and CDR2 YFSETQ. V lost 4 bases and J lost 9, with 14 bases in between. The CDR3 bases are TGCGCCAGCAGCGTAGAACAGTTTGGTGAGCAGTTCTTC. It is translated as CASSVEQFGEQFF.

J is TRBJ2-1 and V is TRBV6-2 or TRBV6-3, with 14 bases identical to TRBD2. CDR3 length: 14 residues. The V gene end was trimmed by 6 bases and the J gene end by 9 bases; junction bases not matched to a gene: 4. Germline CDR1 and CDR2: MNHEY and SVGEGT. In DNA form, the CDR3 reads TGTGCCAGCAGCCTTGGACTAGCGGGAGGTGAGCAGTTCTTC. It is translated as CASSLGLAGGEQFF.

The J gene is TRBJ2-3, the V gene TRBV28, with 14 bases identical to TRBD2. Germline CDR1 and CDR2: MDHEN and SYDVKM. The length of the CDR3 is 18 residues. Losses at the gene ends were 5 bases for V and 4 bases for J; bases not matched to a gene: 11. CDR3 loop: CASSAPGTSGGWADTQYF. CDR3 DNA sequence: TGTGCCAGCAGTGCCCCTGGGACTAGCGGGGGTTGGGCAGATACGCAGTATTTT.

V usage is TRBV6-6 and J usage is TRBJ1-2; D is undetermined. The V end was cut by 8 bases, the J end by 5 bases, with 18 bases between. The CDR3 has 14 residues. Germline CDR1 reads MNHNY; CDR2 reads SVGAGI (reference sequence). CDR3 region: CASLTPADRYGYTF. The CDR3 nucleotides read TGTGCCAGCCTTACCCCGGCAGACCGATATGGCTACACCTTC.

In this sample, this clonotype turned up once. The chain has TRBV20-1 and TRBJ2-7; 9 positions match TRBD2. The CDR3 totals 14 residues. Germline lookup yields CDR1 DFQATT and CDR2 SNEGSKA (reference sequence). Germline trimming cut 3 bases from V and 1 base from J; bases unmatched to any gene: 4. CDR3 protein: CSASRREGSYEQYF. CDR3 nucleotide sequence: TGCAGTGCTAGTCGGCGGGAGGGGTCCTACGAGCAGTACTTC.

This chain connects TRBV6-2 or TRBV6-3 to TRBJ2-1; TRBD1 matches at 8 bases. V gave up 1 base and J gave up 5 bases; unmatched junction bases: 10. The CDR3 has 17 residues. CDR1 and CDR2 from the germline V gene are MNHEY and SVGEGT. Here the CDR3 reads CASSYLGTGRLDNEQFF. CDR3 DNA sequence: TGTGCCAGCAGTTACTTGGGGACAGGACGTTTGGACAATGAGCAGTTCTTC.

J is TRBJ1-2 and V is TRBV12-3 or TRBV12-4; D gene ambiguous. V was clipped by 6 bases and J by 8 bases, with 13 bases between them. This CDR3 is built from 12 residues. DNA for the CDR3: TGTGCCAGCAGGCGTGGTAGTATGGGCTACACCTTC. Protein product: CASRRGSMGYTF.

This clonotype was detected a few times. The rearrangement joins TRBV4-1 to TRBJ1-1, with 7 bases aligning to TRBD1. J lost 3 bases, V lost 2 bases, and 6 bases had no gene match. The CDR3 has 15 residues. CDR1 is MGHRA, CDR2 YSYEKL, per germline. The CDR3 bases are TGCGCCAGCAGCCAACATGTTACAGGGGACACTGAAGCTTTCTTT. Amino acid sequence: CASSQHVTGDTEAFF.

This chain joins TRBV20-1 and TRBJ2-7, with D perhaps matching TRBD1 (5 bases). With 0 bases removed from V and 4 bases from J, the gap between germline ends came to 10 bases. This CDR3 comprises 13 residues. The germline V gene encodes CDR1 DFQATT and CDR2 SNEGSKA (reference sequence). The CDR3: CSARDSGIYEQYF. The DNA for the CDR3 is TGCAGTGCTAGAGATTCAGGGATTTACGAGCAGTACTTC.

The gene calls are TRBV19 and TRBJ2-1, with 8 bases that match TRBD2. CDR1 LNHDA and CDR2 SQIVND come from the germline V gene (reference sequence). Losses at the gene ends were 4 bases for V and 2 bases for J; bases not matched to a gene: 7. The CDR3 spans 16 residues. CDR3 residues: CASSRSGGGTYNEQFF. The CDR3 region has the DNA TGTGCCAGTAGTAGGAGCGGGGGTGGCACCTACAATGAGCAGTTCTTC.

The genes are TRBV4-1 and TRBJ2-1, with TRBD2 matching over 9 bases. CDR1 and CDR2 (germline): MGHRA, YSYEKL. V lost 1 base, J lost 6 bases, and 10 bases stayed unmatched. This CDR3 is built from 17 residues. The DNA of the CDR3 is TGCGCCAGCAGCCAAGTTGAGAGCGGGAGGCTGGGCAATGAGCAGTTCTTC. Amino acids: CASSQVESGRLGNEQFF.

The V and J genes are TRBV5-1 and TRBJ2-3; the match to TRBD2 covers 7 bases. J gave up 4 bases and V 4 bases, and 12 bases lay outside the gene matches. The germline CDR1 and CDR2 sequences are SGHRS and YFSETQ. The CDR3 has 16 amino acids. The chain's CDR3 is CASSPTGGLSADTQYF. The CDR3 DNA reads TGCGCCAGCAGCCCCACCGGGGGACTAAGCGCAGATACGCAGTATTTT.

This sequence joins TRBV20-1 and TRBJ1-1, with TRBD1 as a possible D gene (6 bases). Germline V gene data show CDR1 as DFQATT and CDR2 as SNEGSKA (reference sequence). The V and J ends lost 5 bases and 5 bases respectively, with 21 bases between them. This CDR3 has 15 amino acids. The CDR3 sequence is CSARGGQGWGTEAFF. The CDR3 DNA follows: TGCAGTGCTCGGGGGGGCCAGGGTTGGGGGACTGAAGCTTTCTTT.

This rearrangement joins TRBV29-1 to TRBJ2-3; tentative D call: TRBD1 (7 bases). Germline lookup yields CDR1 SQVTM and CDR2 ANQGSEA. Trimming cost V 1 base and J 3 bases, with 14 bases left between them. The CDR3 covers 15 residues. The CDR3 DNA reads as TGCAGCGTTGAAGGGGGGGTACAGGGGACAGATACGCAGTATTTT. It translates to CSVEGGVQGTDTQYF.

The CDR3 spells CASSWAQDNSPLHF. As DNA, the CDR3 is TGTGCCAGCAGCTGGGCCCAGGATAATTCACCCCTCCACTTT. V gene TRBV27 combines with J gene TRBJ1-6; the D is unclear. The length of the CDR3 is 14 residues. The germline gives CDR1 MNHEY, CDR2 SMNVEV (reference sequence). The germline V and J ends were trimmed by 6 bases and 5 bases, with 11 bases remaining between them.

The CDR3 loop is CSASPGQGGKLFF. The CDR3 region has the DNA TGCAGTGCTAGTCCAGGGCAGGGTGGAAAACTGTTTTTT. The rearrangement links TRBV20-1 to TRBJ1-4, with D possibly being TRBD1 (5 bases). The CDR3 is 13 residues long. The V gene lost 3 bases and the J gene lost 10 bases, with 15 bases spanning the gap. The germline CDR1 and CDR2 sequences are DFQATT and SNEGSKA (reference sequence).

This clonotype was found once. This chain uses TRBV5-4 with TRBJ2-1; the D call may be TRBD1 or TRBD2 (5 bases each). Between the trimmed V and J ends, which lost 3 bases and 9 bases, there was a span of 13 bases. Germline-derived CDR1 and CDR2 are SGHNT and YYREEE (reference sequence). The CDR3 contains 13 residues. The CDR3 DNA is TGTGCCAGCAGCTGGGGCCGGGGTGGTGAGCAGTTCTTC. Its protein product is CASSWGRGGEQFF.